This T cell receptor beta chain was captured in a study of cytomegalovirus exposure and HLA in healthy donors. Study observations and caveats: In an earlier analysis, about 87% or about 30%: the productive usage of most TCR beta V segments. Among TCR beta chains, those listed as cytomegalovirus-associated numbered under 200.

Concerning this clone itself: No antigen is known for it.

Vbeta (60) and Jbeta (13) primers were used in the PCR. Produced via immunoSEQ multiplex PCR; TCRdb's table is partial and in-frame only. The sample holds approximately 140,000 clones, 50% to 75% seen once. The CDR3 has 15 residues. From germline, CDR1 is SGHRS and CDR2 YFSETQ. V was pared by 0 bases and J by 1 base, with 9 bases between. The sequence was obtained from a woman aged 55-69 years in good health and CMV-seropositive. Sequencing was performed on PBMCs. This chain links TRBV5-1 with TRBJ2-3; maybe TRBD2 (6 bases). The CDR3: CASSLEPSGTDTQYF. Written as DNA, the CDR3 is TGCGCCAGCAGCTTGGAACCTAGCGGCACAGATACGCAGTATTTT.